This T cell receptor beta chain was recorded in a study of blood T cells in healthy people across ages. Study-wide results and limits: It was held that the diversity estimates obtained from one million T cells were underestimates.

Only a few counts were recorded for this clonotype. Antigen: not known. V gave up 6 bases and J gave up 4 bases, with 20 bases separating them. The CDR3 has 15 residues. From germline, CDR1 is DFQATT and CDR2 SNEGSKA (reference sequence). Primed by a sample-barcoded 5' primer and a J-beta primer mix, a second PCR proceeded for about 7 to 12 cycles. Each sample provided no less than 2.5 million CDR3-containing paired-end reads. TCRdb itself ran the 5' RACE reads through MiXCR, one entry per CDR3 protein. The profile shows around 620,000 distinct CDR3 sequences, approximately 30% of them singletons. The V call is TRBV20-1, the J call TRBJ2-3; D is tentatively TRBD1 or TRBD2 (6 bases each). The receptor was derived from a woman aged 70-85 years in good health. The sample comprised blood. Written as DNA, the CDR3 is TGCAGTGCCTTATCGGTGGGGGGCGGCTCAGATACGCAGTATTTT. It codes for CSALSVGGGSDTQYF.